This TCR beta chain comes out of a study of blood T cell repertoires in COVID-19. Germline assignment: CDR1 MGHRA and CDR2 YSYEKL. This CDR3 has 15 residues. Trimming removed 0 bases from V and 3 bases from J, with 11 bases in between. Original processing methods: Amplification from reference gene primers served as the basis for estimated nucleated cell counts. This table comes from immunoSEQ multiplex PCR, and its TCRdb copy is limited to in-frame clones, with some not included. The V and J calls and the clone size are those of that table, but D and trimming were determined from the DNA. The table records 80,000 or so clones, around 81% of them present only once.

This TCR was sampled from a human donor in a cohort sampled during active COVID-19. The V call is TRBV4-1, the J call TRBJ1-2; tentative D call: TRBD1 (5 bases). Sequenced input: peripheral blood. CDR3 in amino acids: CASSQEGSGYYGYTF. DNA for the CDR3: TGCGCCAGCAGCCAAGAAGGGTCAGGGTACTATGGCTACACCTTC.